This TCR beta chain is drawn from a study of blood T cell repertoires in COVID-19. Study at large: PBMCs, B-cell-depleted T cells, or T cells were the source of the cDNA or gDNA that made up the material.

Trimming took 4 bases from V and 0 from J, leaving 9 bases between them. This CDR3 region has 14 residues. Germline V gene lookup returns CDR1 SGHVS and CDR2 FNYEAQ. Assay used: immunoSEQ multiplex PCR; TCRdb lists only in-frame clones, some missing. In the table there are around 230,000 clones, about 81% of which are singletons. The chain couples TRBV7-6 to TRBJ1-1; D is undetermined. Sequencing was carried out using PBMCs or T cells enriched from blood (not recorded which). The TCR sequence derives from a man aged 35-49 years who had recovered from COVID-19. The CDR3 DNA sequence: TGTGCCAGCAGCTCCTGGCAGTTGAACACTGAAGCTTTCTTT. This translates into CASSSWQLNTEAFF.